This T cell receptor (beta chain) was captured in a study of cytotoxic CD8 clonotypes in ibrutinib-treated CLL. Deep sequencing aimed at 1 in 200,000 to 1 in 1 million T cells' resolution. Only in-frame clones appear in the TCRdb table, and some are missing; sequencing was by immunoSEQ multiplex PCR. The table records fewer than 150,000 clones, approximately 81% of them present only once. The CDR3 spans 17 residues. The germline gives CDR1 MNHEY, CDR2 SMNVEV (reference sequence). V was pared by 2 bases and J by 7 bases, with 23 bases between. The starting material was PBMCs, obtained after 24 months of ibrutinib treatment. This sequence joins TRBV27 and TRBJ1-2, with D possibly TRBD1 on 6 matching bases. This TCR came from a human donor with chronic lymphocytic leukemia. The CDR3 DNA reads TGTGCCAGCAGTTTAAGGCCAGGGGCAATTGGGGGGGGTGGCTACACCTTC. Translating gives CASSLRPGAIGGGGYTF.